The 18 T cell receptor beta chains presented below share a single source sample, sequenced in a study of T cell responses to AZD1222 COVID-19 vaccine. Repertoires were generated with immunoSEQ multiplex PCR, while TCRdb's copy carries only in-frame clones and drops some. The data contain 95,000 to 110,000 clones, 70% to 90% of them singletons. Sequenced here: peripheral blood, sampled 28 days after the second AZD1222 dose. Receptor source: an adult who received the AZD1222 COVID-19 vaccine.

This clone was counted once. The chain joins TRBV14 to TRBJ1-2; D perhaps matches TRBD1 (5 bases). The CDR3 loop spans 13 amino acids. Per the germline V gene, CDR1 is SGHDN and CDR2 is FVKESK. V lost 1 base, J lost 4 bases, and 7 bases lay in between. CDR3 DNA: TGTGCCAGCAGCCAAGGACAGTTCTATGGCTACACCTTC. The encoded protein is CASSQGQFYGYTF.

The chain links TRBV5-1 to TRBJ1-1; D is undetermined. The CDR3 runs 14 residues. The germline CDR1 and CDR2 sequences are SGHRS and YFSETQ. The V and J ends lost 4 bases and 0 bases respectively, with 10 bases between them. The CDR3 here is CASSRGTLNTEAFF. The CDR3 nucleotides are TGCGCCAGCAGCCGGGGAACATTGAACACTGAAGCTTTCTTT.

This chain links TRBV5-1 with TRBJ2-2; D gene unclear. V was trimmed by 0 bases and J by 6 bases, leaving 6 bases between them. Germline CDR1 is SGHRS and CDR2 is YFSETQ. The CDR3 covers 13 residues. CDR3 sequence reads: CASSLAGPGELFF. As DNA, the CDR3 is TGCGCCAGCAGCTTGGCGGGTCCCGGGGAGCTGTTTTTT.

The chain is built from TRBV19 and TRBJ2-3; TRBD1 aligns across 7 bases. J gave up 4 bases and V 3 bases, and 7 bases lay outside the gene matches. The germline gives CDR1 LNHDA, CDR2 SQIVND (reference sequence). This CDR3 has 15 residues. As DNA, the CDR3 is TGTGCCAGTAGTATGACAGGGCTGGGGGCAGATACGCAGTATTTT. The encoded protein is CASSMTGLGADTQYF.

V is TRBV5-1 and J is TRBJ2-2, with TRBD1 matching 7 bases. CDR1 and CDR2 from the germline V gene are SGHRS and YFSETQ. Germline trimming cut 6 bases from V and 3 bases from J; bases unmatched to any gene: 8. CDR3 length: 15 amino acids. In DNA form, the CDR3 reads TGCGCCAGCACCCGTCGGACAGGCGACACCGGGGAGCTGTTTTTT. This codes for CASTRRTGDTGELFF.

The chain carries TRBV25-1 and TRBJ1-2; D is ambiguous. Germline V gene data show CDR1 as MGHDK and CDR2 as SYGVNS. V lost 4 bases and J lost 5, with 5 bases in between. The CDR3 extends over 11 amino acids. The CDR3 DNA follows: TGTGCCAGCAGTGGTTCTTATGGCTACACCTTC. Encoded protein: CASSGSYGYTF.

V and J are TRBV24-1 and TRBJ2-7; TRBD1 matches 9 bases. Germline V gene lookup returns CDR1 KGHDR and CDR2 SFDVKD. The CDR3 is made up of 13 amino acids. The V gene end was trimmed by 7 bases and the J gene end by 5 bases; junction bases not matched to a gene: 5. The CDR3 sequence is CATRGQGHDEQYF. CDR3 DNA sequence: TGTGCCACCAGGGGACAGGGTCACGACGAGCAGTACTTC.

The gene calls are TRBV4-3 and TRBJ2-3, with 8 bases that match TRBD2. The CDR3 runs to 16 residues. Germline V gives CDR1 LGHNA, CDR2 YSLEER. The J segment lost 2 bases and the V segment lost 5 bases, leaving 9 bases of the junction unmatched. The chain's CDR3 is CASSARVAGSTDTQYF. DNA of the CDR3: TGCGCCAGCAGCGCCCGCGTAGCGGGGTCCACAGATACGCAGTATTTT.

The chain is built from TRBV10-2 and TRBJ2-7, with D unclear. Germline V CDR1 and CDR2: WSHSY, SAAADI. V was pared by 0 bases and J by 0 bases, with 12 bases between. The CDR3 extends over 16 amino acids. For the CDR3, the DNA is TGCGCCAGCAGTGAGTCTAGGACGTCGAACTCCTACGAGCAGTACTTC. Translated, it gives CASSESRTSNSYEQYF.

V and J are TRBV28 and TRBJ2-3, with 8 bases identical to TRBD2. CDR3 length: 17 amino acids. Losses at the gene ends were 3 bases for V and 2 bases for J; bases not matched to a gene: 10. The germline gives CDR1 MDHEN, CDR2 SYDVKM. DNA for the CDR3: TGTGCCAGCAGTTTTAGAGCGGGGGAAATGGCCACAGATACGCAGTATTTT. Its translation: CASSFRAGEMATDTQYF.

CDR3 amino acids: CASRIGTGEKPQHF. The DNA of the CDR3 is TGTGCCAGCAGGATTGGGACAGGAGAAAAGCCCCAGCATTTT. This chain connects TRBV6-5 to TRBJ1-5; 8 positions match TRBD1. The CDR3 totals 14 residues. The germline V gene encodes CDR1 MNHEY and CDR2 SVGAGI. The J segment lost 8 bases and the V segment lost 6 bases, leaving 9 bases of the junction unmatched.

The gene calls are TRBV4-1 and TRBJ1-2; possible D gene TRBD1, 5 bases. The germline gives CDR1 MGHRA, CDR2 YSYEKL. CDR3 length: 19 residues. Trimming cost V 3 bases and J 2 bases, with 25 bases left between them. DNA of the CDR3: TGCGCCAGCAGCCAGGGGCCTTACTTCCCCGCGTCCTTAAACTATGGCTACACCTTC. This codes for CASSQGPYFPASLNYGYTF.

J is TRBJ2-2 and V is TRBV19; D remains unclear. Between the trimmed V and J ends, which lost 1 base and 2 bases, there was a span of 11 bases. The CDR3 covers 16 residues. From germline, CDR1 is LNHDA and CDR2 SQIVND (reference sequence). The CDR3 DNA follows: TGTGCCAGTAGTATAGGGGGAAATTATAACACCGGGGAGCTGTTTTTT. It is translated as CASSIGGNYNTGELFF.

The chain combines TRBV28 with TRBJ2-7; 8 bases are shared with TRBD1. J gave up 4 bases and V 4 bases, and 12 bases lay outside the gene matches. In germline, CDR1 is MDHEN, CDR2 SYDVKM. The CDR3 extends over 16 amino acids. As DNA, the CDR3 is TGTGCCAGCAGTTCCCCAGGGGGCGCGAGAATTTACGAGCAGTACTTC. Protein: CASSSPGGARIYEQYF.

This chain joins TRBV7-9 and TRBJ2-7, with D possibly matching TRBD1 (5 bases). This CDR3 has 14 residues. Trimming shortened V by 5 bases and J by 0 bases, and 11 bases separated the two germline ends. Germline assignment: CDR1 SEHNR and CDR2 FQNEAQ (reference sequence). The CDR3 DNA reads TGTGCCAGCAGCGCCGACAGTGACTCCTACGAGCAGTACTTC. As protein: CASSADSDSYEQYF.

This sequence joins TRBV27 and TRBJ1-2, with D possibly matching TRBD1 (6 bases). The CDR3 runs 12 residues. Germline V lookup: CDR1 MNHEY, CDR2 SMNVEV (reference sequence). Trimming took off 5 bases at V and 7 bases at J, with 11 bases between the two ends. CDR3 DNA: TGTGCCAGCAGTCCCAGGGGAGGTGGCTACACCTTC. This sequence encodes CASSPRGGGYTF.

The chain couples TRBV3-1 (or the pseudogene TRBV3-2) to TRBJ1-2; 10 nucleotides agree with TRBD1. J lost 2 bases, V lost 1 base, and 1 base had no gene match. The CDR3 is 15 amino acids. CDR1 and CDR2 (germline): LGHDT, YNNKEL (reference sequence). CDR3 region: CASSQGGQGNYGYTF. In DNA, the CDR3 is TGTGCCAGCAGCCAAGGGGGACAGGGGAACTATGGCTACACCTTC.

DNA of the CDR3: TGTGCCAGCAGCTTAACGATGGGTGAAAAACTGTTTTTT. Protein sequence: CASSLTMGEKLFF. The chain employs TRBV7-3 and TRBJ1-4; D ambiguous. Germline V gives CDR1 SGHTA, CDR2 FQGTGA. V lost 0 bases and J 7 bases, leaving 6 bases between the germline ends. The CDR3 extends over 13 amino acids.